This TCR beta chain was found in a study of blood T cell repertoires in COVID-19. Across the whole study: Samples of COVID-19 (acute and convalescent) were obtained from the United States, Italy and Spain.

Assignments of participants to cohorts depended upon their own reported clinical history. All recovered Cohort 3 donors got two negative PCRs, got clearance, or saw symptom resolution. In the source study's methods: Cell counts per sample came from amplifying reference gene primers. Here immunoSEQ multiplex PCR was the method, and the copy in TCRdb shows in-frame clones only, minus some. V, J and clone size reflect that table, while D and trimming were determined from the DNA. The table has approximately 210,000 clones, just under 85% seen once. The material sequenced was PBMCs or T cells enriched from blood (not recorded which). This clonotype was sampled from a man aged 35 to 55 who had recovered from COVID-19.

CDR3 DNA: TGTGCCTGGAGTGCTAGCTCCTACAATGAGCAGTTCTTC. It yields the protein CAWSASSYNEQFF. The J gene is TRBJ2-1, the V gene TRBV30; D not certain. This CDR3 comprises 13 residues. Per germline, CDR1 GTSNPN and CDR2 SVGIG (reference sequence). Trimming left V 1 base short and J 0 bases short, with 4 bases between.